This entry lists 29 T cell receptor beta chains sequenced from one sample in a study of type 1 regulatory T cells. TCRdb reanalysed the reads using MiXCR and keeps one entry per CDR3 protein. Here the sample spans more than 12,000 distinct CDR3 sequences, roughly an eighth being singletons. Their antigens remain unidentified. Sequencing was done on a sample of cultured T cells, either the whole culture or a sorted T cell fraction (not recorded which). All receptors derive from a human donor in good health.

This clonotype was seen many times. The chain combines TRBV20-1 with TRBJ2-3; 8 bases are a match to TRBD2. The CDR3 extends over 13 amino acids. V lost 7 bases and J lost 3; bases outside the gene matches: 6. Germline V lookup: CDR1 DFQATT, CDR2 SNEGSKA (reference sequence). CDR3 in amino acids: CSGREVVTDTQYF. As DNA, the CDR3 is TGCAGTGGGCGGGAGGTAGTAACAGATACGCAGTATTTT.

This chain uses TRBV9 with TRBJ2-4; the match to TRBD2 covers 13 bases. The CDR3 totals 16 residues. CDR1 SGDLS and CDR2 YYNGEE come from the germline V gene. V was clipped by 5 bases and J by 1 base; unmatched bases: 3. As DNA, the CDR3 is TGTGCCAGCAGAGGACTAGCGGGAGAGGCCAAAAACATTCAGTACTTC. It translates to CASRGLAGEAKNIQYF.

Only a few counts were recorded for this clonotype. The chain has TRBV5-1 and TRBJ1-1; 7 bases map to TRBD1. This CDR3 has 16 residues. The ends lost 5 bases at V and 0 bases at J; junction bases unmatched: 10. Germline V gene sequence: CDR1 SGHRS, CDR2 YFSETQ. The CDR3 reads CASSITGQPMNTEAFF. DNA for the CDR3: TGCGCCAGCAGTATTACGGGACAGCCCATGAACACTGAAGCTTTCTTT.

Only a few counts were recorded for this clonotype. DNA of the CDR3: TGTGCCAGCAGTTATACGACCCCGACCACCGGGCCTAAAGAGACCCAGTACTTC. It specifies CASSYTTPTTGPKETQYF. The chain couples TRBV6-8 to TRBJ2-5; D remains unclear. The germline V gene encodes CDR1 MNHGY and CDR2 SAAAGT. This CDR3 comprises 18 residues. Trimming left V 3 bases short and J 3 bases short, with 23 bases between.

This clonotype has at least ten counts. CDR3 nucleotide sequence: TGCGCCAGCAGCTTGTTGCAGGGCCCAATCCAAGCTTTCTTT. It is translated as CASSLLQGPIQAFF. The V call is TRBV5-1, the J call TRBJ1-1; D possibly corresponds to TRBD1 (5 bases). Germline V gives CDR1 SGHRS, CDR2 YFSETQ. CDR3 length: 14 amino acids. V was trimmed by 1 base and J by 9 bases, leaving 16 bases between them.

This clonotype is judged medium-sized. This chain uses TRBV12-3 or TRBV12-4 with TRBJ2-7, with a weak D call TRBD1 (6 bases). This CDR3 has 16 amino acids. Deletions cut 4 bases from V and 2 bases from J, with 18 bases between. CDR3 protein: CASSSGTFPTPYEQYF. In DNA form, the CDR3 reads TGTGCCAGCAGTTCTGGGACATTCCCGACCCCCTACGAGCAGTACTTC.

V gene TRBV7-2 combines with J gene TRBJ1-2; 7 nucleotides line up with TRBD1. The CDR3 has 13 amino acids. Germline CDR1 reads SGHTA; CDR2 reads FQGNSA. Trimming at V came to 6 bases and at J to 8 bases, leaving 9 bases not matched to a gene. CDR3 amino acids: CASRRQGVEGYTF. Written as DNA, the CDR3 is TGTGCCAGCAGGAGACAGGGCGTGGAAGGCTACACCTTC.

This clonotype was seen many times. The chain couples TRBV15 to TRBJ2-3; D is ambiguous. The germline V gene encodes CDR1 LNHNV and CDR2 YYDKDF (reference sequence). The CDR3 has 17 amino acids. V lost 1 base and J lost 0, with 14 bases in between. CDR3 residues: CATSRGKAYPSTDTQYF. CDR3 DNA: TGTGCCACCAGCAGAGGGAAAGCCTACCCTAGCACAGATACGCAGTATTTT.

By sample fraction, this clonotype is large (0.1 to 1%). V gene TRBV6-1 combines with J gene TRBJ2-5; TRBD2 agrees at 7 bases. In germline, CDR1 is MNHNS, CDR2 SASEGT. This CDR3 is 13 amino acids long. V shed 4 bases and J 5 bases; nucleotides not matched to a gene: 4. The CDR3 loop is CASSVAGLETQYF. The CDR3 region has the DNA TGTGCCAGCAGTGTAGCGGGTTTGGAGACCCAGTACTTC.

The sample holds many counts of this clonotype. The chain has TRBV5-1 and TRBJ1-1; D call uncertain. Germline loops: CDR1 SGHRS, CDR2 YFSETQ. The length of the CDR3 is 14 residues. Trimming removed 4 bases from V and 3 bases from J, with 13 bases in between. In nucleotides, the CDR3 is TGCGCCAGCAGCCCGAACTCCTGGGACACTGAAGCTTTCTTT. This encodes CASSPNSWDTEAFF.

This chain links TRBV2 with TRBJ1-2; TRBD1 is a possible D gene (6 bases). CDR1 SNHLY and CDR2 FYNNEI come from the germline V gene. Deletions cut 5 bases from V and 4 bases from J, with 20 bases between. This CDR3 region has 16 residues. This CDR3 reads CASSPDEGGGPYGYTF. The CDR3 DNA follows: TGTGCCAGCAGTCCCGATGAGGGGGGGGGCCCCTATGGCTACACCTTC. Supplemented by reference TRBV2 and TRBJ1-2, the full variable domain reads EPEVTQTPSHQVTQMGQEVILRCVPISNHLYFYWYRQILGQKVEFLVSFYNNEISEKSEIFDDQFSVERPDGSNFTLKIRSTKLEDSAMYFCASSPDEGGGPYGYTFGSGTRLTVV.

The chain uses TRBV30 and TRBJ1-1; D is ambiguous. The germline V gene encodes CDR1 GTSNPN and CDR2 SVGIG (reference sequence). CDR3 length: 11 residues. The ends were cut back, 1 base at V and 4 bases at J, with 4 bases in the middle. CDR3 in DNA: TGTGCCTGGAGTGGATCCACTGAAGCTTTCTTT. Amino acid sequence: CAWSGSTEAFF.

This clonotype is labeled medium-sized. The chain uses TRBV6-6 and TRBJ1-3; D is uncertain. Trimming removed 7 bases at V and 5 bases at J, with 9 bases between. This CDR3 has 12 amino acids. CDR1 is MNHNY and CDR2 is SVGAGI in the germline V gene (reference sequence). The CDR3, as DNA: TGTGCCAGCACCCATTCCAGAAACACCATATATTTT. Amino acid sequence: CASTHSRNTIYF.

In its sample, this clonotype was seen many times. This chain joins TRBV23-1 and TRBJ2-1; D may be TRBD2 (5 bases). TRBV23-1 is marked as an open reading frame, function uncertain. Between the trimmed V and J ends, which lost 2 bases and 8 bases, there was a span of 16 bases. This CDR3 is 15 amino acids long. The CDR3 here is CASSQIKRRSHEQFF. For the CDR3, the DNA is TGCGCCAGCAGTCAAATTAAGCGGAGGTCCCATGAGCAGTTCTTC.

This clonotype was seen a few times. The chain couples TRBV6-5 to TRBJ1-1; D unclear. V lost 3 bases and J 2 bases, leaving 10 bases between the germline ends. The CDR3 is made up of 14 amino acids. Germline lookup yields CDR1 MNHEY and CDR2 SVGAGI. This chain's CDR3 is CASSYDYTNTEAFF. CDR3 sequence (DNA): TGTGCCAGCAGTTATGATTATACCAACACTGAAGCTTTCTTT.

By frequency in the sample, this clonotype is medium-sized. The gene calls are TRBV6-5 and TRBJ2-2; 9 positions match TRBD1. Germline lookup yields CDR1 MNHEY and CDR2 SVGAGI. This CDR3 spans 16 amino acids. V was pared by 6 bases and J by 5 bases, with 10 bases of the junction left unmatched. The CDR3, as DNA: TGTGCCAGCAGAGAGCCCGGGACAGGGTTAACCGGGGAGCTGTTTTTT. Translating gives CASREPGTGLTGELFF.

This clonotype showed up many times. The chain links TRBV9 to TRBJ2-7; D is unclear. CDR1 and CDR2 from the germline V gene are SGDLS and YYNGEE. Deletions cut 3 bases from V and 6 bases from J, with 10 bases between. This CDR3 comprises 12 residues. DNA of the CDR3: TGTGCCAGCAGCGCTATAATTTCCGAGCAGTACTTC. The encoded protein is CASSAIISEQYF.

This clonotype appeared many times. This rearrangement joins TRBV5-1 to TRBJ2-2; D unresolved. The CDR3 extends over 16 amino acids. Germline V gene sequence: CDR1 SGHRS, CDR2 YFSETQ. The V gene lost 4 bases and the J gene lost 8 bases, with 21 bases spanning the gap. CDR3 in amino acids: CASSPGFLPPPGELFF. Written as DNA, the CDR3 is TGCGCCAGCAGCCCCGGATTCCTTCCTCCACCGGGGGAGCTGTTTTTT.

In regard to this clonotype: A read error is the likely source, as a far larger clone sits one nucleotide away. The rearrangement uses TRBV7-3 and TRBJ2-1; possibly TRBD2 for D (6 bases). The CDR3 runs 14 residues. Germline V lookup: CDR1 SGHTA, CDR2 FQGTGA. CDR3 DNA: TGCGCCAGCAGCGCACTCCTAGCGAACAATGAGCAGTTCTTC. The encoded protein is CASSALLANNEQFF.

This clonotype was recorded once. The CDR3 is CASSLLDRDGQPQHF. The CDR3 region has the DNA TGTGCCAGCAGTCTACTCGACAGGGACGGCCAGCCCCAGCATTTT. The rearrangement uses TRBV12-3 or TRBV12-4 and TRBJ1-5; 7 nucleotides match TRBD1. J lost 7 bases, V lost 5 bases, and 11 bases had no gene match. The CDR3 has 15 amino acids.

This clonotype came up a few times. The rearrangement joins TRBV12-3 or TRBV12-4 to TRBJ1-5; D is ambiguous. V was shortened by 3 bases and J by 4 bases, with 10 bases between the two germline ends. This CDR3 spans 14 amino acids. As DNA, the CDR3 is TGTGCCAGCAGTTTGTCATGGGTTAATCAGCCCCAGCATTTT. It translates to CASSLSWVNQPQHF.

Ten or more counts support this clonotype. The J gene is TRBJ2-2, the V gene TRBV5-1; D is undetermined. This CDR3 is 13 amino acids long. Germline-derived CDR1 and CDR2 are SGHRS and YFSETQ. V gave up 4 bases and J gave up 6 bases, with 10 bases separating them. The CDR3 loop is CASSLVPAGELFF. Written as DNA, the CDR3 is TGCGCCAGCAGCCTGGTCCCTGCCGGGGAGCTGTTTTTT.

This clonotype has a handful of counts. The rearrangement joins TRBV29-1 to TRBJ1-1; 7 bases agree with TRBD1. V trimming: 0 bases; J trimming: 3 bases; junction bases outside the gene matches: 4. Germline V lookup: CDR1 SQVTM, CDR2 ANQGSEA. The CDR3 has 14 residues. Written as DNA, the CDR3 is TGCAGCGTTGAAGATACAGGGGCCCACACTGAAGCTTTCTTT. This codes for CSVEDTGAHTEAFF.

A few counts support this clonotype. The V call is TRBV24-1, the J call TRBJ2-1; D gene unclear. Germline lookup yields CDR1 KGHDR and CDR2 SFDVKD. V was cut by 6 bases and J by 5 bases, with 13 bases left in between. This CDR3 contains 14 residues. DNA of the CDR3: TGTGCCACCAGTCGGATGCGAGATAACAATGAGCAGTTCTTC. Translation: CATSRMRDNNEQFF.

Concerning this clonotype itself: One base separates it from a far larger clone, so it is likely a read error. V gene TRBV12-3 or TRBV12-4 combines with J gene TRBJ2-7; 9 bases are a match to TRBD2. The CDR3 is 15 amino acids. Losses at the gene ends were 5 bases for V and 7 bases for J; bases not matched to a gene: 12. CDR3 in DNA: TGTGCCAGCAGTCCCGAGGCGGGAGGGGGAAATGAGCAGTACTTC. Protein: CASSPEAGGGNEQYF.

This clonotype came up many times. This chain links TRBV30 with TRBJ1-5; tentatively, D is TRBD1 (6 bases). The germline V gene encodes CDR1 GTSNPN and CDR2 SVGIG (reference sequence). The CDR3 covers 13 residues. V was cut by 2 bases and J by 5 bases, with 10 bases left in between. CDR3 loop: CAWSSDSHQPQHF. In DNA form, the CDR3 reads TGTGCCTGGAGTTCGGACAGCCATCAGCCCCAGCATTTT.

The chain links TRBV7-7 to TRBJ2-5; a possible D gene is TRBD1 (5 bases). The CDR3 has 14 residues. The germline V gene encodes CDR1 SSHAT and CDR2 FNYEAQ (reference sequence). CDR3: CARSAETVGETQYF. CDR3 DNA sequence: TGTGCTAGGTCGGCGGAGACAGTGGGTGAGACCCAGTACTTC.

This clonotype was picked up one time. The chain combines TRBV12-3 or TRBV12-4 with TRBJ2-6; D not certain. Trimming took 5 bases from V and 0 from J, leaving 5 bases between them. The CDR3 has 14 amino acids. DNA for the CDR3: TGTGCCAGCAGTCGAGACTCTGGGGCCAACGTCCTGACTTTC. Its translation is CASSRDSGANVLTF.

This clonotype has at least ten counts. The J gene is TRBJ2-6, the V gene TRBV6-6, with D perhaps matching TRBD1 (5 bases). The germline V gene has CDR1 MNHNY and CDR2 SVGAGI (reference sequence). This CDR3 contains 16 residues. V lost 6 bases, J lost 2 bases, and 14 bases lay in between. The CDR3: CASSPIGRAGANVLTF. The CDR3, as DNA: TGTGCCAGCAGCCCCATCGGCAGGGCTGGGGCCAACGTCCTGACTTTC.